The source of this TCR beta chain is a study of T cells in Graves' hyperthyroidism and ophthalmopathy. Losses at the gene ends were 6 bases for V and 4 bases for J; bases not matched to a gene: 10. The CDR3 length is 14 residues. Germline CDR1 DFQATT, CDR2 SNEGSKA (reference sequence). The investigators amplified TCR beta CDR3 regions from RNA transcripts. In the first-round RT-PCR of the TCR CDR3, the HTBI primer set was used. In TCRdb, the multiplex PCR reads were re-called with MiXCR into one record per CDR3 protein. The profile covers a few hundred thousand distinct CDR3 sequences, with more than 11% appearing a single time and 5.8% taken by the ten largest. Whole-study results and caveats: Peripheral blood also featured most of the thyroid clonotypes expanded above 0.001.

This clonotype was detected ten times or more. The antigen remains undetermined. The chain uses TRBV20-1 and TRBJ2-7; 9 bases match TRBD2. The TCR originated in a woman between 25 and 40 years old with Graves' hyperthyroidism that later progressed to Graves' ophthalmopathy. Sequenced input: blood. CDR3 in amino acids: CSAQRREGQYEQYF. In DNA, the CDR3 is TGCAGTGCCCAGAGGCGGGAGGGCCAATACGAGCAGTACTTC.